A single sample is the source of the 21 T cell receptor beta chains below, sequenced in a study of blood T cell repertoires in COVID-19. Repertoires were generated with immunoSEQ multiplex PCR, while TCRdb's copy carries only in-frame clones and drops some. The table records about 380,000 clones, 81% of them present only once. Sample: peripheral blood. These receptor sequences come from a human donor with acute or convalescent COVID-19. The donor label of this sample is uncertain.

The chain couples TRBV5-1 to TRBJ1-1; D is possibly TRBD1 (6 bases). V was clipped by 0 bases and J by 4 bases, with 13 bases between them. CDR3 length: 15 amino acids. Germline loops: CDR1 SGHRS, CDR2 YFSETQ. CDR3 loop: CASSLAGVKSTEAFF. CDR3 bases: TGCGCCAGCAGCTTGGCAGGGGTTAAGAGCACTGAAGCTTTCTTT.

This chain connects TRBV28 to TRBJ1-2; the D is unclear. Germline V gene sequence: CDR1 MDHEN, CDR2 SYDVKM. This CDR3 is built from 14 residues. The V end lost 10 bases, the J end lost 8 bases, and 23 bases lay between the germline ends. The CDR3, as DNA: TGTGCCATACCACGGTCTTCTACGAGAGGAGGCTACACCTTC. Protein: CAIPRSSTRGGYTF.

This rearrangement joins TRBV4-2 to TRBJ1-1, with 7 bases lining up with TRBD1. The germline V gene has CDR1 LGHNA and CDR2 YNFKEQ. The CDR3 has 17 residues. Trimming took 4 bases from V and 0 from J; bases not matched to a gene: 11. CDR3 in amino acids: CASSPIPGTAMNTEAFF. The CDR3 DNA is TGTGCCAGCAGCCCTATCCCGGGGACAGCGATGAACACTGAAGCTTTCTTT.

V is TRBV5-4 and J is TRBJ1-2; 8 bases match TRBD1. The junction had 8 bases not matched to a gene; V was cut back by 5 bases and J by 5 bases. This CDR3 spans 14 amino acids. Per germline, CDR1 SGHNT and CDR2 YYREEE (reference sequence). Here the CDR3 DNA reads TGTGCCAGCAGACTCAGGGGGCAAGGGTATGGCTACACCTTC. Its translation is CASRLRGQGYGYTF.

The chain recombines TRBV21-1 with TRBJ1-5. TRBV21-1 counts as a pseudogene. CDR3 length: 13 residues. Here the CDR3 reads CATGFAGNQPQHF. CDR3 nucleotides: TGTGCCACCGGGTTTGCTGGCAATCAGCCCCAGCATTTT.

In this sample, this clone turned up once. The chain combines TRBV4-2 with TRBJ1-1; D is possibly TRBD1 (6 bases). The CDR3 consists of 17 residues. In germline, CDR1 is LGHNA, CDR2 YNFKEQ. The V and J ends lost 1 base and 2 bases respectively, with 17 bases between them. Here the CDR3 DNA reads TGTGCCAGCAGCCAAGCCCTACGTGGGACACCCAACACTGAAGCTTTCTTT. Translated, it gives CASSQALRGTPNTEAFF.

In its sample, this clone was seen a few times. The genes are TRBV25-1 and TRBJ2-2; 8 nucleotides agree with TRBD2. This CDR3 is 16 amino acids long. The germline CDR1 and CDR2 sequences are MGHDK and SYGVNS. V shed 1 base, J shed 5 bases, and the junction held 6 bases outside the gene matches. The CDR3 region has the DNA TGTGCCAGCAGTGAATTAGGGACTAGGCGGACCGGGGAGCTGTTTTTT. This codes for CASSELGTRRTGELFF.

This clone was recorded at least ten times. The chain uses TRBV20-1 and TRBJ2-7; the D gene is possibly TRBD2 (5 bases). CDR3 length: 11 residues. CDR1 is DFQATT and CDR2 is SNEGSKA in the germline V gene (reference sequence). The ends were cut back, 7 bases at V and 0 bases at J, with 7 bases in the middle. The CDR3 loop reads CSGAASYEQYF. The CDR3 nucleotides are TGCAGTGGAGCGGCCTCCTACGAGCAGTACTTC.

The rearrangement joins TRBV2 to TRBJ1-3; D is uncertain. V shed 3 bases and J shed 3 bases, with 12 bases lying between them. The germline V gene encodes CDR1 SNHLY and CDR2 FYNNEI. This CDR3 region has 15 residues. CDR3: CASSEEGGYGNTIYF. In DNA, the CDR3 is TGTGCCAGCAGTGAGGAGGGAGGGTATGGAAACACCATATATTTT.

The J gene is TRBJ2-7, the V gene TRBV15; 9 bases are a match to TRBD2. The V segment lost 1 base and the J segment 3 bases; nucleotides outside the gene matches: 7. Germline V gene data show CDR1 as LNHNV and CDR2 as YYDKDF (reference sequence). This CDR3 contains 16 residues. The CDR3 here is CATSRAASGTFYEQYF. CDR3 bases: TGTGCCACCAGCAGAGCAGCTAGCGGGACCTTCTACGAGCAGTACTTC.

The chain has TRBV5-1 and TRBJ1-1; 11 bases are shared with TRBD1. The CDR3 spans 15 residues. With 5 bases clipped from V and 5 bases from J, the junction kept 8 bases outside the gene matches. Germline values: CDR1 SGHRS, CDR2 YFSETQ. In DNA, the CDR3 is TGCGCCAGCAGACGAACCGGGACAGGGGGAACTGAAGCTTTCTTT. This codes for CASRRTGTGGTEAFF.

The chain links TRBV5-1 to TRBJ2-2; TRBD2 might be the D (6 bases). The CDR3 runs to 15 residues. V lost 5 bases and J 6 bases, leaving 17 bases between the germline ends. Germline V CDR1 and CDR2: SGHRS, YFSETQ. The CDR3 region has the DNA TGCGCCAGCAGGGACTATCGGGGAGGTCCCGGGGAGCTGTTTTTT. This codes for CASRDYRGGPGELFF.

The chain uses TRBV11-2 and TRBJ2-1; unclear D gene. The CDR3 is made up of 12 amino acids. The germline V gene has CDR1 SGHAT and CDR2 FQNNGV. V lost 5 bases and J lost 7, with 9 bases in between. CDR3 bases: TGTGCCAGCAGCAACCACAAAAATGAGCAGTTCTTC. It specifies CASSNHKNEQFF.

About this clone itself: Other DNA sequences in this specimen translate into the identical CDR3. The chain employs TRBV30 and TRBJ1-1, with D unresolved. CDR1 and CDR2 from the germline V gene are GTSNPN and SVGIG (reference sequence). This CDR3 comprises 13 residues. Trimming removed 0 bases from V and 0 bases from J, with 5 bases in between. DNA of the CDR3: TGTGCCTGGAGTGTACAAATGAACACTGAAGCTTTCTTT. This translates into CAWSVQMNTEAFF.

The chain uses TRBV5-1 and TRBJ2-7, with 9 bases lining up with TRBD2. The CDR3 loop spans 18 amino acids. With 4 bases clipped from V and 2 bases from J, the junction kept 16 bases outside the gene matches. Germline CDR1 and CDR2: SGHRS and YFSETQ. This chain's CDR3 is CASSVEPSGVAGAYEQYF. Written as DNA, the CDR3 is TGCGCCAGCAGCGTTGAACCCTCGGGGGTAGCGGGAGCCTACGAGCAGTACTTC.

V gene TRBV12-5 combines with J gene TRBJ1-1, with a tentative D call TRBD1 (5 bases). The germline V and J ends were trimmed by 3 bases and 10 bases, with 12 bases remaining between them. CDR1 and CDR2 (germline): LGHNT, FRNRAP. This CDR3 contains 12 residues. The CDR3 loop reads CASGLAGYGAFF. DNA of the CDR3: TGTGCTAGTGGTTTAGCAGGGTACGGAGCTTTCTTT.

The chain links TRBV6-6 to TRBJ2-7; TRBD1 aligns across 12 bases. V dropped 6 bases and J dropped 6; count of bases not matched to a gene: 6. CDR3 length equals 14 residues. Germline V gene lookup returns CDR1 MNHNY and CDR2 SVGAGI (reference sequence). The CDR3 DNA follows: TGTGCCAGCAGCCCACCGGGACAGGGGGCCGAGCAGTACTTC. Protein: CASSPPGQGAEQYF.

The chain combines TRBV5-5 with TRBJ1-5, with D possibly being TRBD1 (6 bases). Germline V gene sequence: CDR1 SGHKS, CDR2 YYEKEE (reference sequence). This CDR3 is built from 15 residues. The ends were cut back, 2 bases at V and 4 bases at J, with 13 bases in the middle. Written as DNA, the CDR3 is TGTGCCAGCAGCTTTACCGGACAGCTAAATCAGCCCCAGCATTTT. It specifies CASSFTGQLNQPQHF.

The genes are TRBV18 and TRBJ1-3; 9 nucleotides agree with TRBD1. The CDR3 covers 16 residues. Unmatched junction bases numbered 5, after V lost 3 bases and J lost 2 bases. Per the germline V gene, CDR1 is KGHSH and CDR2 is LQKENI. In DNA, the CDR3 is TGTGCCAGCTCACCTAAACAGGGGGCAACTGGAAACACCATATATTTT. Protein sequence: CASSPKQGATGNTIYF.

The chain couples TRBV5-1 to TRBJ1-1; no reliable D call. The germline V and J ends were trimmed by 2 bases and 11 bases, with 13 bases remaining between them. Germline V CDR1 and CDR2: SGHRS, YFSETQ. The CDR3 loop spans 12 amino acids. The CDR3 is CASSLGGIGAFF. CDR3 DNA sequence: TGCGCCAGCAGCTTAGGAGGGATCGGGGCTTTCTTT.

The chain employs TRBV28 and TRBJ1-1, with a weak D call TRBD1 (5 bases). Deletions cut 2 bases from V and 7 bases from J, with 11 bases between. The CDR3 covers 13 residues. Per germline, CDR1 MDHEN and CDR2 SYDVKM. The CDR3 spells CASSLTWGGEAFF. The CDR3, as DNA: TGTGCCAGCAGTTTAACGTGGGGGGGTGAAGCTTTCTTT.